This T cell receptor (beta chain) was sequenced in a study of cytomegalovirus exposure and HLA in healthy donors. The protocol was immunoSEQ multiplex PCR, while the TCRdb copy is restricted to in-frame clones and leaves out a portion. The sample holds fewer than 150,000 clones, about 90% seen once. Sequencing used PBMCs. The clonotype comes from a man under 40 in good health and CMV-seronegative.

The CDR3 DNA reads TGTGCCACCAGCCCTCTGGGGGGGGTGCTCTACGAGCAGTACTTC. This codes for CATSPLGGVLYEQYF. The genes are TRBV15 and TRBJ2-7; TRBD2 aligns across 7 bases. Germline lookup yields CDR1 LNHNV and CDR2 YYDKDF (reference sequence). The CDR3 extends over 15 amino acids. V was pared by 5 bases and J by 3 bases, with 10 bases of the junction left unmatched.